This section outlines one T cell receptor (beta chain) sequence together with its context. Its specific antigen is unknown. Within one base of it there is no much larger clone, and no base qualities were kept. The source of the sample is a study of shared clonotypes between healthy human individuals (dated by TCRdb to between 2020 and 2021). About the full investigation: The cohort included a few men and two women between 18 and 49 years of age. To estimate repertoire size and how much clonotype sharing occurs between individuals, the study deeply sequenced the blood TCR repertoires of five or six healthy adults. For each donor, CD4 naive and CD4 memory were each given three plates, CD8 naive was given two plates, and CD8 memory was given one plate. Per donor, leukapheresis produced somewhere between about 0.94 and 9 billion PBMCs. Different laboratories and diverse techniques were used to prepare libraries and sequence TCR repertoires, to increase sequencing depth and limit assay-specific biases. What the work shows at the level of the full study, not this receptor alone: Pairwise subsampling indicated that sequencing depth was expected to affect the degree of clonotype sharing among donors. Compared with non-shared clonotypes, clonotypes shared by all four sorted-subset donors had higher generation probabilities. Incomplete sequencing was indicated by rarefaction of sorted-subset datasets, despite the large sequencing depth. Only blood was sampled, and tissue TCR repertoires likely differ from those in blood. When a few donors were compared, the shared fraction of clonotypes was approximately 5% for naive CD4, approximately 3.5% for naive CD8, 2% to 2.5% for memory CD4, and less than 0.5% for memory CD8. Because the study included only a small number of donors, the genetic and exposure-history diversity represented was limited. Estimated clonotype richness was generally larger for naive than for memory subsets.

CD8 naive samples consisted of CD45RO-negative cells that were positively selected for CCR7, yielding a CD45RA+CCR7+ population without TemRA cells. Healthy HIV-negative adults with no recently reported acute infections or vaccinations were included as donors. All donors were Caucasian adults living in Nashville, Tennessee, USA. Blood was collected by leukapheresis, and PBMCs were isolated by Ficoll-Histopaque density gradient centrifugation and then cryopreserved in liquid nitrogen vapor phase. Analytical flow cytometry was used to check the purity and quantity of each magnetically sorted T cell population. Genomic DNA was isolated from each sorted fraction and quantified by UV absorbance on a Nanodrop 2000c. TCR CDR3 regions were amplified from genomic DNA by multiplex PCR using the deep immunoSEQ assay. For each cell subset, the extracted genomic DNA was distributed evenly across all wells of several immunoSEQ 96-well plates, and each plate served as one replicate. Each replicate PCR for sorted subsets received 200 ng genomic DNA, equal to tens of thousands of T cell genomes. Purified libraries were quantified with a Qubit 3.0 fluorometer, sized on a Bioanalyzer 2100, and re-quantified with the KAPA Library Quantification kit. Every immunoSEQ 96-well plate was sequenced on a separate single-read 150-cycle Illumina NextSeq 550 flow cell. The authors' analysis ran thus. Because the immunoSEQ output included only junctional sequences and no quality scores, the filtering could not be the same as the filtering used for full-length reads. To assign V/J genes and CDR3, sequences were annotated against IMGT germline references using PyIR, a Python wrapper for IgBLAST v1.9. Reads with weak V/J assignments (E-value above 1e-6), missing CDR3, stop codons, out-of-frame junctions, or ambiguous translated residues were removed. A V3J clonotype was defined by an identical inferred V gene, J gene, and CDR3 amino acid sequence. The percentage overlap between two repertoires was calculated by dividing the number of shared unique clonotypes by the size of the smaller repertoire. Repertoire richness was assessed with RTK rarefaction, the Chao1 estimator, and Recon v2.1 estimates of unobserved clonotypes. Generation probabilities were computed with OLGA for all TCRbeta clonotypes obtained by the gDNA method from several donors. TCRdb retrieved this table from immuneACCESS and kept in-frame rearrangements only. Not all clones are present; in checked studies, unresolved V genes account for under half, and no reason is known for the remainder. V, J and clone size are taken as reported in that table, and D and trimming were inferred from the DNA itself. The sample table records around 2,000,000 clones; less than 95% of these occur just once. The biggest ten clones account for more than 0.95% of the sample.

Via the germline V gene, CDR1 is LGHNA and CDR2 YNFKEQ. V is reduced by 2 bases and J by 0 bases, leaving a spacing of 11 bases between them. The CDR3 contains 15 residues, cysteine and phenylalanine counted. The retained sequence is limited to the CDR3, 45 bases, with the frame set at the first base. Recombination joined TRBV4-2 with TRBJ2-7, with no confidently assigned D gene. The source is a man aged 18 to 29 in good health. The specimen sequenced was naive CD8+ T cells sorted from blood. Per the publication, the cell subset or site label means: CD45RA+CCR7+. The CDR3 region: CASSQKLQSSYEQYF. In nucleotides, the sequence is TGTGCCAGCAGCCAAAAACTACAGAGCTCCTACGAGCAGTACTTC.